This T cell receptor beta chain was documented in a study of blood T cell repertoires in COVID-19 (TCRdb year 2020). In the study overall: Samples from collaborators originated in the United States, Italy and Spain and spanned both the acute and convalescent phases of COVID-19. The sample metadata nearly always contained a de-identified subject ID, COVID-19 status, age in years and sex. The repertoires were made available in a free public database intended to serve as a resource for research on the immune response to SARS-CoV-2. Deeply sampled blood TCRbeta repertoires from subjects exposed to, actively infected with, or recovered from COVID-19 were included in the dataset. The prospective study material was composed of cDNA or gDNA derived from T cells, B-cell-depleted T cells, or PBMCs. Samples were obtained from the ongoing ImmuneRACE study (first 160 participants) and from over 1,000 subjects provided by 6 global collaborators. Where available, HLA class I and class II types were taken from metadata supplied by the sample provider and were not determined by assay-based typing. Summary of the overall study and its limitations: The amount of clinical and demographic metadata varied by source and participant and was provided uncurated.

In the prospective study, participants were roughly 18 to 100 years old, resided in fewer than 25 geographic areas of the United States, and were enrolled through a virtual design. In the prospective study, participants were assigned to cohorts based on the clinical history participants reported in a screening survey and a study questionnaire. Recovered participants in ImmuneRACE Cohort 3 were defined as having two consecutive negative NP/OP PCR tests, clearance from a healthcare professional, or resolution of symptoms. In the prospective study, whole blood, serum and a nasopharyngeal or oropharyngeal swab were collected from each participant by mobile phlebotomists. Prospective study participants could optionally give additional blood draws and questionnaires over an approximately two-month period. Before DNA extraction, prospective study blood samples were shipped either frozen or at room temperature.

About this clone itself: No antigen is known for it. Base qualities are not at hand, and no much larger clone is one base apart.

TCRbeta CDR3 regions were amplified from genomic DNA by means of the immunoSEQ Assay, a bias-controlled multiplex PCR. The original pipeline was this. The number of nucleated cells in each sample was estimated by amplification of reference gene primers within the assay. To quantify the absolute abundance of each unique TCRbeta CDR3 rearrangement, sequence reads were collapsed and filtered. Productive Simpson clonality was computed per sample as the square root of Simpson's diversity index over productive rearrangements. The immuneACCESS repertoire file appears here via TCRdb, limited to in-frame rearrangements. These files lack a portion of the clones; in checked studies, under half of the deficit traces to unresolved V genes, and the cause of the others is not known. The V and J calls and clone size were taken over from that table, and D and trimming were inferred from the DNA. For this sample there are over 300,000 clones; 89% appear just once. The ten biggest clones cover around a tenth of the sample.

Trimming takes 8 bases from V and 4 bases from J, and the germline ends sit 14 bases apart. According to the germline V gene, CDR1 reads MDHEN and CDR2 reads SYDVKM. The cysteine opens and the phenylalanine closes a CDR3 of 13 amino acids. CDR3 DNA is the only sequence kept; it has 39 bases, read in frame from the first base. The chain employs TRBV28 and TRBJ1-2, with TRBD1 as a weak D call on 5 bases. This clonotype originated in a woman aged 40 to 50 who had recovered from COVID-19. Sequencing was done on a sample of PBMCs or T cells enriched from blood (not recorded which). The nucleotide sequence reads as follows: TGTGCCAGCGGGGCGGGACCCCCCTATGGCTACACCTTC. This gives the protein CASGAGPPYGYTF.